One and the same sample provided the 10 T cell receptor beta chains below, sequenced in a study of cytomegalovirus exposure and HLA in healthy donors. The PCR made use of 60 Vbeta and 13 Jbeta primers. This table comes from immunoSEQ multiplex PCR, and its TCRdb copy is limited to in-frame clones, with some not included. The sample has under 100,000 clones, 81% seen once; the top ten hold approximately 4%. The sample comprised PBMCs. The receptor source for this set is a woman in her sixties or seventies in good health and CMV-seropositive.

In nucleotides, the CDR3 is TGTGCCAGCAGCTTAGCACCCCTAGCGGGGGCCTACGAGCAGTACTTC. Its protein product is CASSLAPLAGAYEQYF. The rearrangement uses TRBV7-2 and TRBJ2-5; 10 bases align to TRBD2. The J call is doubtful: the DNA matches TRBJ2-7 better. The length of the CDR3 is 16 residues. Germline CDR1 and CDR2: SGHTA and FQGNSA.

This rearrangement joins TRBV7-2 to TRBJ1-1, with D possibly matching TRBD1 (6 bases). V gave up 4 bases and J gave up 12 bases, with 24 bases separating them. There are 15 residues in the CDR3. In germline, CDR1 is SGHTA, CDR2 FQGNSA. For the CDR3, the DNA is TGTGCCAGCAGCTCCACCCGGGGGGGGCAAAGGAAAACTTTCTTT. Amino acid sequence: CASSSTRGGQRKTFF.

This chain joins TRBV19 and TRBJ2-7, with D possibly TRBD1 on 6 matching bases. The CDR3 totals 13 residues. Germline V CDR1 and CDR2: LNHDA, SQIVND (reference sequence). Between the trimmed V and J ends, which lost 5 bases and 3 bases, there was a span of 11 bases. The CDR3 nucleotides read TGTGCCAGTAGTTCGGGACACGGCTACGAGCAGTACTTC. This codes for CASSSGHGYEQYF.

The DNA for the CDR3 is TGCGCCAGCAGGACAGGTGAGGCTCAGCCCCAGCATTTT. The encoded protein is CASRTGEAQPQHF. V gene TRBV23-1 combines with J gene TRBJ1-5; a weak D match, TRBD1 (6 bases). TRBV23-1 is an ORF, and what it does is uncertain. There are 13 residues in the CDR3. V was trimmed by 6 bases and J by 6 bases, leaving 12 bases between them.

This rearrangement joins TRBV27 to TRBJ1-4, with 8 bases identical to TRBD1. The CDR3 extends over 12 amino acids. V lost 10 bases, J lost 6 bases, and 4 bases stayed unmatched. CDR1 is MNHEY, CDR2 SMNVEV, per germline (reference sequence). CDR3 protein: CATQGADEKLFF. The CDR3 DNA reads TGTGCCACCCAGGGGGCGGATGAAAAACTGTTTTTT. Filled out from reference TRBV27 and TRBJ1-4, the complete variable domain reads EAQVTQNPRYLITVTGKKLTVTCSQNMNHEYMSWYRQDPGLGLRQIYYSMNVEVTDKGDVPEGYKVSRKEKRNFPLILESPSPNQTSLYFCATQGADEKLFFGSGTQLSVL.

The chain has TRBV5-1 and TRBJ1-1; a possible D gene is TRBD1 (6 bases). This CDR3 is built from 14 residues. Between the trimmed V and J ends, which lost 4 bases and 5 bases, there was a span of 15 bases. Looked up from germline, CDR1 is SGHRS and CDR2 is YFSETQ. CDR3: CASSPGGTQTEAFF. The DNA of the CDR3 is TGCGCCAGCAGCCCGGGGGGGACACAAACTGAAGCTTTCTTT. Looking up the rest from reference TRBV5-1 and TRBJ1-1 gives the full variable domain: KAGVTQTPRYLIKTRGQQVTLSCSPISGHRSVSWYQQTPGQGLQFLFEYFSETQRNKGNFPGRFSGRQFSNSRSEMNVSTLELGDSALYLCASSPGGTQTEAFFGQGTRLTVV.

The chain links TRBV5-8 to TRBJ1-2, with TRBD1 as a possible D gene (6 bases). Between the trimmed V and J ends, which lost 4 bases and 11 bases, there was a span of 18 bases. The germline CDR1 and CDR2 sequences are SGHTS and YDEGEE. This CDR3 region has 13 residues. DNA for the CDR3: TGTGCCAGCAGCCCCCAATCCCGACAGGCGTACACCTTC. This encodes CASSPQSRQAYTF.

This chain connects TRBV28 to TRBJ2-7; 9 bases agree with TRBD1. Germline V lookup: CDR1 MDHEN, CDR2 SYDVKM. This CDR3 is built from 15 residues. The junction had 10 bases not matched to a gene; V was cut back by 5 bases and J by 5 bases. DNA of the CDR3: TGTGCCAGCAGTCCAACAGGGGGCAACAGAAACGAGCAGTACTTC. It translates to CASSPTGGNRNEQYF.

The rearrangement uses TRBV4-1 and TRBJ2-7; 9 bases match TRBD2. V lost 1 base, J lost 2 bases, and 3 bases stayed unmatched. Germline CDR1 is MGHRA and CDR2 is YSYEKL. The CDR3 sequence is 15 residues long. The chain's CDR3 is CASSQGASGAYEQYF. The CDR3 DNA reads TGCGCCAGCAGCCAAGGTGCTAGCGGGGCCTACGAGCAGTACTTC.

In this sample, this clone turned up a few times. The chain uses TRBV5-6 and TRBJ1-1; no clear D. The CDR3 length is 13 residues. Trimming removed 3 bases from V and 6 bases from J, with 12 bases in between. Germline assignment: CDR1 SGHDT and CDR2 YYEEEE. The CDR3 is CASSWTPTAEAFF. CDR3 nucleotide sequence: TGTGCCAGCAGCTGGACTCCCACCGCTGAAGCTTTCTTT.